The 20 T cell receptor beta chains listed next were all sequenced from one sample in a study of cytomegalovirus exposure and HLA in healthy donors. PCR involved 60 Vbeta and 13 Jbeta primers. Sequenced by immunoSEQ multiplex PCR; TCRdb stores in-frame clones only, minus some. Here the sample spans around 190,000 clones, around 73% being singletons. Sequences were obtained from PBMCs. The receptors were gathered from a man aged 55 to 70 in good health and CMV-seronegative.

The chain has TRBV9 and TRBJ1-2, with D perhaps matching TRBD1 (5 bases). The CDR3 length is 14 residues. Germline assignment: CDR1 SGDLS and CDR2 YYNGEE. Trimming pared 4 bases from V and 6 bases from J, leaving 16 bases between. The CDR3: CASSPRGGRDGYTF. CDR3 DNA sequence: TGTGCCAGCAGCCCAAGGGGAGGGCGGGATGGCTACACCTTC.

Only one count was recorded for this clone. The chain couples TRBV28 to TRBJ1-1, with TRBD1 identical over 7 bases. The J segment lost 4 bases and the V segment lost 7 bases, leaving 6 bases of the junction unmatched. This CDR3 comprises 13 residues. Looked up from germline, CDR1 is MDHEN and CDR2 is SYDVKM. CDR3 DNA sequence: TGTGCCAGCAACGACAGGGTGGGCACTGAAGCTTTCTTT. This gives the protein CASNDRVGTEAFF.

V usage is TRBV7-9 and J usage is TRBJ2-5; 8 bases match TRBD1. J was trimmed by 3 bases and V by 0 bases; bases with no gene match: 12. Germline V gene sequence: CDR1 SEHNR, CDR2 FQNEAQ (reference sequence). This CDR3 region has 18 residues. This CDR3 reads CASSLAKRADREKETQYF. CDR3 in DNA: TGTGCCAGCAGCTTAGCGAAACGAGCGGACAGGGAAAAAGAGACCCAGTACTTC. The variable domain in full, with the rest retrieved from reference TRBV7-9 and TRBJ2-5, is DTGVSQNPRHKITKRGQNVTFRCDPISEHNRLYWYRQTLGQGPEFLTYFQNEAQLEKSRLLSDRFSAERPKGSFSTLEIQRTEQGDSAMYLCASSLAKRADREKETQYFGPGTRLLVL.

The chain carries TRBV6-6 and TRBJ2-1; 10 nucleotides agree with TRBD2. In germline, CDR1 is MNHNY, CDR2 SVGAGI (reference sequence). V shed 10 bases and J 8 bases; nucleotides not matched to a gene: 8. This CDR3 is built from 13 residues. CDR3 coding DNA: TGTGCCACGCTAGCGGGAGAAATCTATGAGCAGTTCTTC. It yields the protein CATLAGEIYEQFF.

Only a few counts were recorded for this clone. V gene TRBV10-1 combines with J gene TRBJ2-7; the match to TRBD1 covers 10 bases. Germline-derived CDR1 and CDR2 are WNHNN and SYGVQD (reference sequence). This CDR3 region has 17 residues. V shed 4 bases, J shed 10 bases, and the junction held 19 bases outside the gene matches. The CDR3 DNA is TGCGCCAGCAGTGGGAGCCGAGGGGGGACAGGGGCGAGTCTCCAGTACTTC. As protein: CASSGSRGGTGASLQYF.

CDR3 protein: CASSPTRTSGVNTGELFF. The CDR3 DNA follows: TGTGCCAGCTCACCGACGAGGACTAGCGGGGTGAACACCGGGGAGCTGTTTTTT. The chain carries TRBV18 and TRBJ2-2; 12 nucleotides line up with TRBD2. CDR1 KGHSH and CDR2 LQKENI come from the germline V gene. V shed 3 bases and J 1 base; nucleotides not matched to a gene: 6. The CDR3 spans 18 residues. Full variable domain (outside the CDR3, taken from reference TRBV18 and TRBJ2-2): NAGVMQNPRHLVRRRGQEARLRCSPMKGHSHVYWYRQLPEEGLKFMVYLQKENIIDESGMPKERFSAEFPKEGPSILRIQQVVRGDSAAYFCASSPTRTSGVNTGELFFGEGSRLTVL.

This clone was found a few times. The chain is built from TRBV29-1 and TRBJ1-1; D might be TRBD1 (5 bases). Germline loops: CDR1 SQVTM, CDR2 ANQGSEA. CDR3 size: 12 residues. V was clipped by 5 bases and J by 4 bases, with 11 bases between them. CDR3 DNA sequence: TGCAGCGTTCAGGGAGGGACCACTGAAGCTTTCTTT. Protein: CSVQGGTTEAFF.

This clone was seen a few times. The V gene is TRBV11-2, the J gene TRBJ2-5; 8 bases are a match to TRBD2. Per germline, CDR1 SGHAT and CDR2 FQNNGV. This CDR3 contains 13 residues. The V and J ends lost 3 bases and 3 bases, in that order; junction bases with no gene match: 0. The CDR3 DNA reads as TGTGCCAGCAGCTTTAGCGGGGAAGAGACCCAGTACTTC. Its translation: CASSFSGEETQYF.

This chain connects TRBV5-4 to TRBJ2-1, with D maybe TRBD2 (5 bases). Deletions cut 4 bases from V and 9 bases from J, with 14 bases between. Germline V gives CDR1 SGHNT, CDR2 YYREEE (reference sequence). The length of the CDR3 is 13 residues. The CDR3 bases are TGTGCCAGCAGCGTTATAGCGTCACGTGAGCAGTTCTTC. Residues: CASSVIASREQFF.

CDR3 nucleotide sequence: TGTGCCAGCAGTAACACCGGGACAGGTAACCATGAGCAGTTCTTC. Amino acid sequence: CASSNTGTGNHEQFF. J is TRBJ2-1 and V is TRBV6-1, with 8 nucleotides matching TRBD1. The CDR3 runs 15 residues. J was trimmed by 8 bases and V by 5 bases; bases with no gene match: 11. Germline lookup yields CDR1 MNHNS and CDR2 SASEGT.

This sequence joins TRBV15 and TRBJ2-3, with 9 nucleotides matching TRBD1. This CDR3 contains 16 residues. Germline-derived CDR1 and CDR2 are LNHNV and YYDKDF (reference sequence). Losses at the gene ends were 2 bases for V and 2 bases for J; bases not matched to a gene: 5. The CDR3: CATSRRTGATTDTQYF. The CDR3 coding sequence is TGTGCCACCAGCAGACGGACAGGGGCTACCACAGATACGCAGTATTTT.

Only one count was recorded for this clone. The chain combines TRBV20-1 with TRBJ2-3; no clear D. Trimming took 2 bases from V and 10 from J, leaving 10 bases between them. Germline V gives CDR1 DFQATT, CDR2 SNEGSKA (reference sequence). This CDR3 has 11 amino acids. The CDR3 spells CSARFILSQYF. For the CDR3, the DNA is TGCAGTGCTAGATTTATATTATCGCAGTATTTT.

This chain joins TRBV10-3 and TRBJ2-3, with D unresolved. Germline-derived CDR1 and CDR2 are ENHRY and SYGVKD. This CDR3 has 13 residues. Trimming removed 3 bases at V and 2 bases at J, with 6 bases between. The CDR3 protein is CAISEDNTDTQYF. Written as DNA, the CDR3 is TGTGCCATCAGTGAAGACAACACAGATACGCAGTATTTT.

This rearrangement joins TRBV5-1 to TRBJ2-5, with 11 bases matching TRBD2. The CDR3 is 15 residues long. V lost 3 bases to trimming and J lost 5 bases; unmatched junction nucleotides: 6. The germline gives CDR1 SGHRS, CDR2 YFSETQ. The CDR3 DNA is TGCGCCAGCAGCTATAGCGGGGGGGCCGGTGAGACCCAGTACTTC. It specifies CASSYSGGAGETQYF.

The rearrangement links TRBV6-6 to TRBJ1-1, with 7 bases lining up with TRBD1. Germline-derived CDR1 and CDR2 are MNHNY and SVGAGI (reference sequence). The CDR3 runs 13 residues. With V trimmed by 6 bases and J by 5 bases, 6 bases remained unmatched. CDR3 sequence reads: CASRTGDWTEAFF. The CDR3 DNA sequence: TGTGCCAGCAGAACAGGGGATTGGACTGAAGCTTTCTTT.

This clone has just one count. This chain connects TRBV7-2 to TRBJ2-7, with D unclear. The V and J ends lost 5 bases and 1 base respectively, with 12 bases between them. Germline V lookup: CDR1 SGHTA, CDR2 FQGNSA. The CDR3 covers 14 residues. The CDR3 DNA is TGTGCCAGCAGCCTGATACTTCGATCCTACGAGCAGTACTTC. This codes for CASSLILRSYEQYF.

This clone was counted between two and nine times. V is TRBV6-5 and J is TRBJ2-1; possible D gene TRBD2, 6 bases. The V gene lost 2 bases and the J gene lost 5 bases, with 13 bases spanning the gap. This CDR3 is built from 15 residues. Germline CDR1 reads MNHEY; CDR2 reads SVGAGI. The CDR3, as DNA: TGTGCCAGCAGTTACCGACTAGGCAGTAACAATGAGCAGTTCTTC. Translating gives CASSYRLGSNNEQFF.

The CDR3 loop reads CATPSTQGVGDTQYF. The CDR3, as DNA: TGTGCCACACCCTCAACACAGGGAGTTGGCGATACGCAGTATTTT. The genes are TRBV6-1 and TRBJ2-3; a possible D gene is TRBD1 (6 bases). The CDR3 sequence is 15 residues long. CDR1 MNHNS and CDR2 SASEGT come from the germline V gene. The V end lost 10 bases, the J end lost 6 bases, and 23 bases lay between the germline ends.

This clone showed up just a few times. The junction shows a germline mismatch at one end, possibly a read error. V is TRBV6-1 and J is TRBJ2-5; 10 bases are shared with TRBD1. The germline CDR1 and CDR2 sequences are MNHNS and SASEGT. This CDR3 contains 16 residues. The CDR3: CAISDRDRGFGETQYF. Here the CDR3 DNA reads TGTGCCATCAGTGACAGGGACAGGGGTTTCGGGGAGACCCAGTACTTC.

The chain recombines TRBV4-3 with TRBJ2-7; TRBD2 matches 7 bases. This CDR3 comprises 15 residues. V shed 0 bases, J shed 3 bases, and the junction held 5 bases outside the gene matches. The germline CDR1 and CDR2 sequences are LGHNA and YSLEER. Written as DNA, the CDR3 is TGCGCCAGCAGCCAAGAGGCTGGCGGGAGCTACGAGCAGTACTTC. Its protein is CASSQEAGGSYEQYF.